One and the same sample provided the 17 T cell receptor beta chains below, sequenced in a study of spatial heterogeneity in lung cancer. Sample time point: blood at routine non-recurrence follow-up after resection. Unsorted whole RNA from tumor, nontumor lung or frozen PBMC underwent sequencing. TCRdb itself ran the 5' RACE reads through MiXCR, one entry per CDR3 protein. Here the sample spans roughly 120,000 distinct CDR3 sequences, roughly an eighth being singletons. The sequencing used PBMCs, collected at follow-up. Receptor source: a male donor with early-stage non-small cell lung cancer.

This clonotype turned up a few times. This chain uses TRBV3-1 with TRBJ2-7; 7 nucleotides match TRBD1. Germline loops: CDR1 LGHDT, CDR2 YNNKEL (reference sequence). The length of the CDR3 is 14 residues. The trim removed 1 base at V and 6 bases at J, leaving 6 bases unmatched. CDR3 DNA sequence: TGTGCCAGCAGCCAAGTGGGGACAGCCAGCGAGCAGTACTTC. Translating gives CASSQVGTASEQYF.

This clonotype was seen only a few times. The chain has TRBV6-2 or TRBV6-3 and TRBJ1-5; the match to TRBD1 covers 8 bases. V shed 8 bases and J 5 bases; nucleotides not matched to a gene: 2. Germline values: CDR1 MNHEY, CDR2 SVGEGT. The CDR3 loop spans 12 amino acids. The CDR3 DNA follows: TGTGCCAGCCGGACAGGGCATCAGCCCCAGCATTTT. This gives the protein CASRTGHQPQHF.

This chain connects TRBV20-1 to TRBJ2-7; 7 positions match TRBD2. Trimming at V came to 6 bases and at J to 3 bases, leaving 8 bases not matched to a gene. This CDR3 is 13 amino acids long. Germline CDR1 reads DFQATT; CDR2 reads SNEGSKA (reference sequence). Here the CDR3 reads CSAIPGGGYEQYF. CDR3 in DNA: TGCAGTGCCATCCCTGGGGGGGGCTACGAGCAGTACTTC.

V and J are TRBV3-1 and TRBJ2-1; 8 nucleotides align to TRBD1. Trimming took 4 bases from V and 7 from J; bases not matched to a gene: 6. There are 14 residues in the CDR3. Germline-derived CDR1 and CDR2 are LGHDT and YNNKEL (reference sequence). Here the CDR3 DNA reads TGTGCCAGCAGCCCCCGGACAGGGTTAAATGAGCAGTTCTTC. Its translation: CASSPRTGLNEQFF.

The V and J genes are TRBV11-2 and TRBJ2-7; the D gene is possibly TRBD1 (6 bases). Germline loops: CDR1 SGHAT, CDR2 FQNNGV. V was shortened by 5 bases and J by 3 bases, with 14 bases between the two germline ends. This CDR3 has 14 residues. CDR3: CASSRDRRNYEQYF. In nucleotides, the CDR3 is TGTGCCAGCAGCCGAGACAGGCGGAACTACGAGCAGTACTTC.

The chain couples TRBV10-2 to TRBJ1-1; 7 nucleotides agree with TRBD1. Germline V gene lookup returns CDR1 WSHSY and CDR2 SAAADI. V dropped 9 bases and J dropped 1; count of bases not matched to a gene: 11. This CDR3 has 15 amino acids. CDR3 in amino acids: CASNRDRVGNTEAFF. The CDR3 DNA sequence: TGCGCCAGTAACCGGGACAGAGTAGGGAACACTGAAGCTTTCTTT.

A few counts support this clonotype. The chain has TRBV6-1 and TRBJ1-4; D not certain. The CDR3 has 14 residues. Per the germline V gene, CDR1 is MNHNS and CDR2 is SASEGT. Trimming left V 0 bases short and J 7 bases short, with 9 bases between. CDR3 nucleotide sequence: TGTGCCAGCAGTGAAGCGAGGAAGGGTGAAAAACTGTTTTTT. This gives the protein CASSEARKGEKLFF.

The chain has TRBV9 and TRBJ1-6; TRBD1 agrees at 7 bases. The germline CDR1 and CDR2 sequences are SGDLS and YYNGEE. This CDR3 spans 16 amino acids. V lost 3 bases, J lost 6 bases, and 9 bases stayed unmatched. The CDR3 coding sequence is TGTGCCAGCAGCGCCATGGAACAGGGGTTTAATTCACCCCTCCACTTT. This sequence encodes CASSAMEQGFNSPLHF.

This clonotype was found a few times. This chain uses TRBV19 with TRBJ2-2; D remains ambiguous. CDR1 and CDR2 from the germline V gene are LNHDA and SQIVND (reference sequence). This CDR3 spans 14 amino acids. V was pared by 3 bases and J by 8 bases, with 13 bases between. The CDR3 nucleotides read TGTGCCAGTAGTATTGGCGGAATTAGTGGGGAGCTGTTTTTT. Translation: CASSIGGISGELFF.

This clonotype was seen repeatedly, ten times or more. V and J are TRBV28 and TRBJ1-2; 7 positions match TRBD1. V trimming: 3 bases; J trimming: 4 bases; junction bases outside the gene matches: 5. The CDR3 spans 14 residues. CDR1 is MDHEN, CDR2 SYDVKM, per germline. The CDR3 sequence: CASSFGAGGYGYTF. The CDR3 DNA reads as TGTGCCAGCAGTTTCGGGGCAGGGGGCTATGGCTACACCTTC.

A few counts support this clonotype. The rearrangement links TRBV7-9 to TRBJ2-2; TRBD1 agrees at 7 bases. Germline-derived CDR1 and CDR2 are SEHNR and FQNEAQ (reference sequence). The CDR3 length is 16 residues. J lost 5 bases, V lost 5 bases, and 11 bases had no gene match. The CDR3 DNA is TGTGCCAGCAGCCGTAGACAGGGAGTATTTACCGGGGAGCTGTTTTTT. The encoded protein is CASSRRQGVFTGELFF.

This clonotype occurred many times. The J gene is TRBJ1-5, the V gene TRBV19; 8 nucleotides match TRBD1. CDR1 and CDR2 from the germline V gene are LNHDA and SQIVND (reference sequence). V lost 11 bases to trimming and J lost 3 bases; unmatched junction nucleotides: 12. CDR3 size: 15 residues. CDR3 sequence reads: CAVSDGTGHNQPQHF. Here the CDR3 DNA reads TGTGCCGTCAGCGACGGGACAGGACACAATCAGCCCCAGCATTTT.

The genes are TRBV4-1 and TRBJ1-1; possibly TRBD1 for D (6 bases). V lost 2 bases and J lost 1, with 14 bases in between. Germline values: CDR1 MGHRA, CDR2 YSYEKL. CDR3 length: 16 amino acids. The CDR3 is CASSQYVGQPNTEAFF. CDR3 nucleotide sequence: TGCGCCAGCAGCCAATACGTCGGACAGCCGAACACTGAAGCTTTCTTT.

V gene TRBV7-3 combines with J gene TRBJ2-7; D ambiguous. With 5 bases removed from V and 4 bases from J, the gap between germline ends came to 12 bases. This CDR3 is 13 amino acids long. Germline CDR1 SGHTA, CDR2 FQGTGA. CDR3 sequence reads: CASSPGPEYEQYF. CDR3 in DNA: TGTGCCAGCAGCCCGGGCCCAGAGTACGAGCAGTACTTC.

This clonotype was counted ten times or more. The chain combines TRBV5-1 with TRBJ2-7; D uncertain. This CDR3 is 12 amino acids long. The ends were cut back, 1 base at V and 2 bases at J, with 4 bases in the middle. The germline CDR1 and CDR2 sequences are SGHRS and YFSETQ. CDR3 region: CASSLMPYEQYF. In nucleotides, the CDR3 is TGCGCCAGCAGCTTGATGCCCTACGAGCAGTACTTC.

Ten or more counts support this clonotype. This chain links TRBV21-1 with TRBJ1-2; TRBD1 is taken as the D call from the table, unchecked against the DNA. TRBV21-1 is marked as a pseudogene. This CDR3 has 13 amino acids. CDR3 nucleotides: TGTGCCAGCAGCAAGACAGGGGATGATGGCTACACCTTC. Translated, it gives CASSKTGDDGYTF.

The genes are TRBV18 and TRBJ2-3, with a tentative D call TRBD2 (6 bases). The CDR3 has 13 residues. The V and J ends lost 4 bases and 6 bases respectively, with 11 bases between them. Germline V gene data show CDR1 as KGHSH and CDR2 as LQKENI. DNA of the CDR3: TGTGCCAGCTCACTCCGGGAGATCGATACGCAGTATTTT. Its protein is CASSLREIDTQYF.